These 11 T cell receptor beta chains originate from one sample sequenced in a study of T cells in Graves' hyperthyroidism and ophthalmopathy. TCR beta CDR3 region amplification was performed from RNA transcripts. A set of HTBI primers served as the primers for a first-round RT-PCR of the TCR CDR3. TCRdb called the multiplex PCR reads again in MiXCR, with one record for every CDR3 protein. This table holds a few hundred thousand distinct CDR3 sequences, roughly 18% found once. What was sequenced was blood. These receptors all stem from a man aged 18 to 30 with Graves' ophthalmopathy.

About this clonotype itself: The final CDR3 position lacks the conserved phenylalanine or tryptophan, pointing to a likely read error. The gene calls are TRBV9 and TRBJ2-7; a weak D match, TRBD2 (6 bases). V was trimmed by 4 bases and J by 7 bases, leaving 18 bases between them. Germline V gene lookup returns CDR1 SGDLS and CDR2 YYNGEE. The CDR3 spans 14 residues. The CDR3 DNA sequence: TGTGCCAGCAGCTTGGAAGCCTCGGGGAGGGAGCAGTACCTC. Translated, it gives CASSLEASGREQYL.

This clonotype was recorded at least ten times. The chain links TRBV6-1 to TRBJ1-2; 8 bases align to TRBD1. The CDR3 extends over 15 amino acids. Trimming removed 2 bases from V and 4 bases from J; junction bases left unmatched: 6. Germline CDR1 is MNHNS and CDR2 is SASEGT. The CDR3 DNA follows: TGTGCCAGCAGTGAACAGGGGGCGTTTGGCTATGGCTACACCTTC. It specifies CASSEQGAFGYGYTF.

This clonotype occurred a few times. The chain combines TRBV19 with TRBJ1-1, with a tentative D call TRBD1 (5 bases). CDR3 length: 13 amino acids. CDR1 and CDR2 from the germline V gene are LNHDA and SQIVND (reference sequence). Trimming took 7 bases from V and 5 from J, leaving 14 bases between them. The CDR3 loop reads CASNWGRGTEAFF. The CDR3 DNA is TGTGCCAGTAATTGGGGCCGCGGGACTGAAGCTTTCTTT.

The chain recombines TRBV5-1 with TRBJ2-1; the D is unclear. With 7 bases removed from V and 4 bases from J, the gap between germline ends came to 9 bases. The V gene's germline CDR1 is SGHRS and CDR2 YFSETQ. The CDR3 has 12 amino acids. For the CDR3, the DNA is TGCGCCAGCTGGGAACAGTACAATGAGCAGTTCTTC. Its translation: CASWEQYNEQFF.

The V gene is TRBV5-6, the J gene TRBJ2-7; TRBD2 might be the D (7 bases). Per the germline V gene, CDR1 is SGHDT and CDR2 is YYEEEE. The CDR3 is 15 residues long. Trimming shortened V by 4 bases and J by 2 bases, and 16 bases separated the two germline ends. This CDR3 is CASSEGGGVPYEQYF. CDR3 bases: TGTGCCAGCAGCGAGGGAGGGGGAGTTCCCTACGAGCAGTACTTC.

This clonotype showed up many times. The CDR3, as DNA: TGTGCCAGCAGCTGGACGGATAGCAATCAGCCCCAGCATTTT. It specifies CASSWTDSNQPQHF. This rearrangement joins TRBV7-2 to TRBJ1-5; D unresolved. V gave up 4 bases and J gave up 0 bases, with 7 bases separating them. The length of the CDR3 is 14 residues. Per germline, CDR1 SGHTA and CDR2 FQGNSA.

This clonotype has a count of ten or more. This chain connects TRBV6-1 to TRBJ2-7, with 8 bases lining up with TRBD1. The germline CDR1 and CDR2 sequences are MNHNS and SASEGT. Losses at the gene ends were 6 bases for V and 3 bases for J; bases not matched to a gene: 4. CDR3 length equals 13 residues. The CDR3 coding sequence is TGTGCCAGCAGGGAACAGGGGGGCTACGAGCAGTACTTC. Translated: CASREQGGYEQYF.

Only a few counts were recorded for this clonotype. The genes are TRBV6-1 and TRBJ2-7; 7 nucleotides agree with TRBD1. V gave up 6 bases and J gave up 3 bases; unmatched junction bases: 8. The CDR3 loop spans 14 amino acids. Germline CDR1 reads MNHNS; CDR2 reads SASEGT. The CDR3 nucleotides read TGTGCCAGCAGCGCTGGGACAGTAATCTACGAGCAGTACTTC. This gives the protein CASSAGTVIYEQYF.

This clonotype was recorded a few times. The chain couples TRBV9 to TRBJ2-1, with 9 nucleotides matching TRBD2. The length of the CDR3 is 15 residues. The germline V gene has CDR1 SGDLS and CDR2 YYNGEE. V lost 2 bases and J lost 9; bases outside the gene matches: 9. CDR3 sequence: CASSVSGGPTGEQFF. CDR3 DNA: TGTGCCAGCAGCGTGAGCGGGGGGCCCACGGGTGAGCAGTTCTTC.

About this clonotype: One end of the junction varies from germline; a read error may be responsible. V and J are TRBV28 and TRBJ1-3; D possibly corresponds to TRBD1 (6 bases). Per germline, CDR1 MDHEN and CDR2 SYDVKM. This CDR3 comprises 16 residues. The DNA for the CDR3 is TGTGCCAGCACCTTAGCAAGGAAGGGGGTTGGAAACGCCATATATTTT. Protein: CASTLARKGVGNAIYF.

In this sample, this clonotype turned up many times. This chain connects TRBV6-6 to TRBJ2-5; 8 nucleotides line up with TRBD1. The CDR3 has 14 amino acids. CDR1 is MNHNY and CDR2 is SVGAGI in the germline V gene (reference sequence). The V and J ends lost 2 bases and 5 bases, in that order; junction bases with no gene match: 4. Written as DNA, the CDR3 is TGTGCCAGCAGTTACCGGACAGGGAGGGAGACCCAGTACTTC. Protein sequence: CASSYRTGRETQYF.